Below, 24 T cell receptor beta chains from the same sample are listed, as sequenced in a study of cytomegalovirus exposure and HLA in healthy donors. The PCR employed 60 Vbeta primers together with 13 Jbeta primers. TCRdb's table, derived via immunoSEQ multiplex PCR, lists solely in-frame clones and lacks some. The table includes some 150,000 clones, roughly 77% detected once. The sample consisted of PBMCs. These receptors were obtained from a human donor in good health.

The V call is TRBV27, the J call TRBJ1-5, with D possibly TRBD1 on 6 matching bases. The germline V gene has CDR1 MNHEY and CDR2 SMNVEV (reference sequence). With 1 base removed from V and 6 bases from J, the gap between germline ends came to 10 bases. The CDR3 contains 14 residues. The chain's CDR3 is CASSLFQGRQPQHF. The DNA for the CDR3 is TGTGCCAGCAGTTTATTCCAGGGGCGTCAGCCCCAGCATTTT.

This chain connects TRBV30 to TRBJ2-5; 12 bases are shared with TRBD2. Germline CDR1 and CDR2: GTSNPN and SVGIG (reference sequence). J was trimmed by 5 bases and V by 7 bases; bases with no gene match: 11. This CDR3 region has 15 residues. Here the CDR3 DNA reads TGTGCCTTGGGGGAGGCGGGGACTAGCGGGGAGACCCAGTACTTC. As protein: CALGEAGTSGETQYF.

This CDR3 reads CASRNAGLNTGELFF. In nucleotides, the CDR3 is TGTGCCAGCAGAAACGCGGGACTCAACACCGGGGAGCTGTTTTTT. The chain recombines TRBV6-5 with TRBJ2-2; D is possibly TRBD2 (6 bases). Germline V lookup: CDR1 MNHEY, CDR2 SVGAGI. The CDR3 loop spans 15 amino acids. Trimming left V 6 bases short and J 2 bases short, with 13 bases between.

The CDR3 loop is CAISPSGMAGELFF. The DNA of the CDR3 is TGTGCCATCAGTCCTAGCGGGATGGCCGGGGAGCTGTTTTTT. The chain combines TRBV10-3 with TRBJ2-2, with 9 positions matching TRBD2. The germline V gene has CDR1 ENHRY and CDR2 SYGVKD. The CDR3 runs to 14 residues. With V trimmed by 5 bases and J by 6 bases, 4 bases remained unmatched.

The CDR3 DNA reads TGTGCCAGCAGCTTGGGGCAGAGCACAGATACGCAGTATTTT. Its protein is CASSLGQSTDTQYF. This chain connects TRBV5-4 to TRBJ2-3, with unresolved D. Germline V lookup: CDR1 SGHNT, CDR2 YYREEE (reference sequence). The CDR3 length is 14 residues. The V end was cut by 0 bases, the J end by 0 bases, with 5 bases between. Filled out from reference TRBV5-4 and TRBJ2-3, the complete variable domain reads ETGVTQSPTHLIKTRGQQVTLRCSSQSGHNTVSWYQQALGQGPQFIFQYYREEENGRGNFPPRFSGLQFPNYSSELNVNALELDDSALYLCASSLGQSTDTQYFGPGTRLTVL.

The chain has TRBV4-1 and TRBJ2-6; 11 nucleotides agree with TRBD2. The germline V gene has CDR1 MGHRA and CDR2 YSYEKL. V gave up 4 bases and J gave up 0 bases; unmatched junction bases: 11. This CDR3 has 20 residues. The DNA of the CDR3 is TGCGCCAGCAGCCCCAGACTAGCGGGATTCCCTCCCTCTGGGGCCAACGTCCTGACTTTC. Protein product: CASSPRLAGFPPSGANVLTF.

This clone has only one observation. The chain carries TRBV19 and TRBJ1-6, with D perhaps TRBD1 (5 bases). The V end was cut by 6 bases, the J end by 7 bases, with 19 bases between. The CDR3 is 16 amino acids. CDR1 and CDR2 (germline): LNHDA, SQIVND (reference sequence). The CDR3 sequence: CASSRSGGGMNSPLHF. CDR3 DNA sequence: TGTGCCAGTAGCCGGTCCGGGGGAGGAATGAATTCACCCCTCCACTTT.

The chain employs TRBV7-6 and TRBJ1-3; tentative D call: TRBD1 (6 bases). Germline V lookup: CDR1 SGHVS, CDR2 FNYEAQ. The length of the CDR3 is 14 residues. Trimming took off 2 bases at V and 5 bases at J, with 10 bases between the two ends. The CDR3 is CASSLSGGRNTIYF. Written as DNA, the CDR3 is TGTGCCAGCAGCTTATCGGGGGGCAGAAACACCATATATTTT.

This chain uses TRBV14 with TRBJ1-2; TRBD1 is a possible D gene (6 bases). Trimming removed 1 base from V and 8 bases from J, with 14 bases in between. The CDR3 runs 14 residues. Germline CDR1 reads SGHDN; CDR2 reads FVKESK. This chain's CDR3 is CASSQAGGRKGYTF. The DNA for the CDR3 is TGTGCCAGCAGCCAAGCTGGGGGCCGGAAGGGCTACACCTTC.

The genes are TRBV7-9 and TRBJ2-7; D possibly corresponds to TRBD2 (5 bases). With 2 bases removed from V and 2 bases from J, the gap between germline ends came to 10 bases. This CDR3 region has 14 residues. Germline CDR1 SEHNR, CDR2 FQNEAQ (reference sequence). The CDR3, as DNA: TGTGCCAGCAGCTTAATCGGGGAAACCTACGAGCAGTACTTC. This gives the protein CASSLIGETYEQYF.

The CDR3 loop is CASSQDTGGTGANVLTF. For the CDR3, the DNA is TGCGCCAGCAGCCAAGATACAGGGGGCACTGGGGCCAACGTCCTGACTTTC. The V and J genes are TRBV4-3 and TRBJ2-6; 9 bases line up with TRBD1. J lost 2 bases, V lost 0 bases, and 2 bases had no gene match. Germline V gives CDR1 LGHNA, CDR2 YSLEER. This CDR3 is 17 amino acids long.

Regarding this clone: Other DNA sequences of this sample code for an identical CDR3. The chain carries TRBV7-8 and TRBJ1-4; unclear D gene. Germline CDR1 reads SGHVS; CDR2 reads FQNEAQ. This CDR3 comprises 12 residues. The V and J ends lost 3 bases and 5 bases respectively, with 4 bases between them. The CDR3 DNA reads TGTGCCAGCAGCTTCCTGAATGAAAAACTGTTTTTT. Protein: CASSFLNEKLFF.

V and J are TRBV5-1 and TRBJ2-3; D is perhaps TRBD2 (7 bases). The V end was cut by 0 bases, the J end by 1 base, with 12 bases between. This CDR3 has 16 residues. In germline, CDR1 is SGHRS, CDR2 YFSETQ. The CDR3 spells CASSLEGGSGTDTQYF. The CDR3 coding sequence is TGCGCCAGCAGCTTGGAGGGGGGGAGCGGCACAGATACGCAGTATTTT.

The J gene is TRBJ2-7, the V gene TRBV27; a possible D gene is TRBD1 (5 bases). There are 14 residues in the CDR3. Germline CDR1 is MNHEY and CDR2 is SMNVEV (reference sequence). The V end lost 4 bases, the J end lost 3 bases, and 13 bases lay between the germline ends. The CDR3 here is CASSSGASFYEQYF. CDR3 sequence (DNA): TGTGCCAGCAGTTCTGGGGCCTCCTTCTACGAGCAGTACTTC.

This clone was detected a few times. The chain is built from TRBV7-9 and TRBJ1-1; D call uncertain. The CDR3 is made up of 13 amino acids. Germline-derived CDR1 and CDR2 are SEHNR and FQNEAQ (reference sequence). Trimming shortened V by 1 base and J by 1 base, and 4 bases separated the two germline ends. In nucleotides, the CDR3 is TGTGCCAGCAGCTTAGGGGCGAACACTGAAGCTTTCTTT. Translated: CASSLGANTEAFF.

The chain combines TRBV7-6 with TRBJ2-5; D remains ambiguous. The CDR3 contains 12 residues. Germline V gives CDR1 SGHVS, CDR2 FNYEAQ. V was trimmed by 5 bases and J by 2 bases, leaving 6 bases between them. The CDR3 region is CASSQLQETQYF. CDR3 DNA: TGTGCCAGCAGCCAGTTACAAGAGACCCAGTACTTC.

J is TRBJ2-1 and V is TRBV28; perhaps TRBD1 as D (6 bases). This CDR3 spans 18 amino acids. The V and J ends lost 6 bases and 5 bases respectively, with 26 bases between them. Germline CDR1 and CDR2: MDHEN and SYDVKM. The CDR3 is CASRGHPQSQRANNEQFF. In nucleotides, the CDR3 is TGTGCCAGCAGGGGACACCCCCAGAGCCAGCGAGCAAACAATGAGCAGTTCTTC.

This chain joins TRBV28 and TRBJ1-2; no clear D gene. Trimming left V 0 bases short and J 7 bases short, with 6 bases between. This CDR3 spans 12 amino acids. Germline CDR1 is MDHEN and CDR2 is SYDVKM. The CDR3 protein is CASSLWGLGYTF. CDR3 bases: TGTGCCAGCAGTTTATGGGGCCTTGGCTACACCTTC.

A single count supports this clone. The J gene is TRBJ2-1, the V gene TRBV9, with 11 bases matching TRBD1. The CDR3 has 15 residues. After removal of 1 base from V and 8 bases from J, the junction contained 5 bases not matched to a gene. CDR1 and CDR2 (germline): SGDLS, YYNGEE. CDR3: CASSVRDRGRDEQFF. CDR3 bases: TGTGCCAGCAGCGTAAGGGACAGGGGGAGAGATGAGCAGTTCTTC.

The CDR3 DNA reads TGTGCCTGGAGTCAGGGGGCAGGTCAGCCCCAGCATTTT. Translation: CAWSQGAGQPQHF. The V call is TRBV30, the J call TRBJ1-5; TRBD1 aligns across 8 bases. Unmatched junction bases numbered 3, after V lost 2 bases and J lost 6 bases. Germline V gives CDR1 GTSNPN, CDR2 SVGIG (reference sequence). CDR3 length: 13 residues.

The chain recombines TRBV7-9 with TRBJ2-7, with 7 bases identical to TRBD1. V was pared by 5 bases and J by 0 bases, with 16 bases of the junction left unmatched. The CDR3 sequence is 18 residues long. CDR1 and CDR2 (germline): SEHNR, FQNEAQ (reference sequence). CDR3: CASSLYNPGQPSSYEQYF. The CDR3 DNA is TGTGCCAGCAGCCTATACAACCCGGGACAGCCGTCCTCCTACGAGCAGTACTTC.

The DNA for the CDR3 is TGTGCTAGTGCCCAGGGTGGCGGGGGTATCACAGATACGCAGTATTTT. Protein: CASAQGGGGITDTQYF. The chain has TRBV12-5 and TRBJ2-3, with 7 bases that match TRBD2. Germline V CDR1 and CDR2: LGHNT, FRNRAP. V shed 7 bases, J shed 2 bases, and the junction held 12 bases outside the gene matches. The CDR3 is 16 amino acids.

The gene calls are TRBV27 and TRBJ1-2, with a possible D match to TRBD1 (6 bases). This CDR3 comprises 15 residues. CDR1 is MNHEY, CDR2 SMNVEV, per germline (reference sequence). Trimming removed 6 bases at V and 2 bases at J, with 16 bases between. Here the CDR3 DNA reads TGTGCCAGCAGACCGATACAGGGATCCAACTATGGCTACACCTTC. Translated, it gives CASRPIQGSNYGYTF.

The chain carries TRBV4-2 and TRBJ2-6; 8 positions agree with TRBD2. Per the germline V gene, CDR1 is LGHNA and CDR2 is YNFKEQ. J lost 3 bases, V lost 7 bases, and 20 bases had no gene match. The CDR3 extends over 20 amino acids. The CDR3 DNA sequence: TGTGCCAGCAAAAGGGACCCTGGGAACGGGAGGGCCAGTGGGGCCAACGTCCTGACTTTC. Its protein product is CASKRDPGNGRASGANVLTF.